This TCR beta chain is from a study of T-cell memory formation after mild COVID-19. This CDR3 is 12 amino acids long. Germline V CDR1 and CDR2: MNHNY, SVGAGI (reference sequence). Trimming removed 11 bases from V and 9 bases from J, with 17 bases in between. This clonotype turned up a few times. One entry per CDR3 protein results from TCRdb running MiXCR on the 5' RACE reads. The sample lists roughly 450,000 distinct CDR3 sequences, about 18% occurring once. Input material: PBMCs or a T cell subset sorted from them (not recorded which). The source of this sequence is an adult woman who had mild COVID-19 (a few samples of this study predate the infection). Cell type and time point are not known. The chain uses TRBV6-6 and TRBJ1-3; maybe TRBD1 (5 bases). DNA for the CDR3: TGTGCCGCCAGCAGCCCCGGGGGCACCATATATTTT. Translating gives CAASSPGGTIYF.